One sample yielded the 9 T cell receptor beta chains listed below, sequenced in a study of shared clonotypes between healthy human individuals. Assay used: immunoSEQ multiplex PCR; TCRdb lists only in-frame clones, some missing. The data contain approximately 2,200,000 clones, 85% to 95% of them singletons. CD45RO-negative, CCR7-positively selected cells formed the naive CD8 fraction, excluding terminally differentiated effector memory CD45RA+ cells. Specimen: naive CD8+ T cells from PBMCs. The receptors stem from a man between 18 and 29 years old in good health. Some clones in this sample may be carry-over from other donors' samples.

The chain couples TRBV5-4 to TRBJ2-7, with D perhaps matching TRBD1 (6 bases). CDR1 and CDR2 from the germline V gene are SGHNT and YYREEE (reference sequence). The CDR3 extends over 16 amino acids. Trimming removed 3 bases from V and 9 bases from J, with 25 bases in between. The CDR3 nucleotides are TGTGCCAGCAGCTCATCGAGGGGGTCGTCCGACGACGGGCAGTACTTC. Its translation is CASSSSRGSSDDGQYF. The entire variable domain, with the rest obtained from reference TRBV5-4 and TRBJ2-7, is as follows: ETGVTQSPTHLIKTRGQQVTLRCSSQSGHNTVSWYQQALGQGPQFIFQYYREEENGRGNFPPRFSGLQFPNYSSELNVNALELDDSALYLCASSSSRGSSDDGQYFGPGTRLTVT.

The CDR3 region has the DNA TGCGCCAGCAGCTCCGGAACGGGGGCCCTCACAGATACGCAGTATTTT. It encodes CASSSGTGALTDTQYF. The V and J genes are TRBV5-1 and TRBJ2-3; D may be TRBD1 or TRBD2 (6 bases each). Deletions cut 3 bases from V and 2 bases from J, with 16 bases between. Germline V gives CDR1 SGHRS, CDR2 YFSETQ. The CDR3 runs to 16 residues.

The V gene is TRBV9, the J gene TRBJ1-1; tentatively, D is TRBD1 (6 bases). Germline CDR1 SGDLS, CDR2 YYNGEE. The CDR3 spans 13 residues. The V gene lost 6 bases and the J gene lost 5 bases, with 14 bases spanning the gap. In nucleotides, the CDR3 is TGTGCCAGCACCGCTGAGGGGGAAACTGAAGCTTTCTTT. Amino acid sequence: CASTAEGETEAFF.

In this sample, this clone turned up a few times. Other DNA variants within this sample encode the same CDR3. The V gene is TRBV9, the J gene TRBJ2-3; no definite D call. Looked up from germline, CDR1 is SGDLS and CDR2 is YYNGEE. Trimming took 4 bases from V and 2 from J, leaving 5 bases between them. The CDR3 is made up of 12 amino acids. The chain's CDR3 is CASSSYTDTQYF. As DNA, the CDR3 is TGTGCCAGCAGCTCCTACACAGATACGCAGTATTTT.

V and J are TRBV7-3 and TRBJ1-2; 8 nucleotides line up with TRBD1. Germline lookup yields CDR1 SGHTA and CDR2 FQGTGA. V trimming: 4 bases; J trimming: 1 base; junction bases outside the gene matches: 8. This CDR3 region has 16 residues. The CDR3 reads CASSSYPGGSNYGYTF. The CDR3 DNA reads TGTGCCAGCAGCTCCTACCCAGGGGGCAGTAACTATGGCTACACCTTC.

With respect to this clone: Within the sample, other DNA sequences also encode this same CDR3. This rearrangement joins TRBV9 to TRBJ2-3; maybe TRBD1 (6 bases). The CDR3 length is 15 residues. Germline CDR1 reads SGDLS; CDR2 reads YYNGEE. Trimming removed 0 bases from V and 3 bases from J, with 11 bases in between. CDR3 loop: CASSVAGVSTDTQYF. The CDR3 nucleotides are TGTGCCAGCAGCGTAGCAGGGGTGTCGACAGATACGCAGTATTTT.

The J gene is TRBJ1-5, the V gene TRBV6-6; 9 nucleotides line up with TRBD1. Germline lookup yields CDR1 MNHNY and CDR2 SVGAGI (reference sequence). V trimming: 4 bases; J trimming: 2 bases; junction bases outside the gene matches: 0. This CDR3 is 14 amino acids long. The CDR3, as DNA: TGTGCCAGCAGTTGGACAGGGGGCAATCAGCCCCAGCATTTT. It specifies CASSWTGGNQPQHF.

This sequence joins TRBV27 and TRBJ2-7, with D perhaps TRBD2 (7 bases). This CDR3 spans 14 amino acids. Germline-derived CDR1 and CDR2 are MNHEY and SMNVEV (reference sequence). The V end lost 4 bases, the J end lost 5 bases, and 15 bases lay between the germline ends. Here the CDR3 reads CASSWGGNFNEQYF. CDR3 in DNA: TGTGCCAGCAGTTGGGGGGGCAATTTTAACGAGCAGTACTTC.

CDR3 loop: CASSDPGSGYNEQFF. The CDR3, as DNA: TGTGCCAGCAGTGACCCCGGGAGTGGGTACAATGAGCAGTTCTTC. The chain is built from TRBV25-1 and TRBJ2-1, with a weak D call TRBD2 (6 bases). The germline V and J ends were trimmed by 3 bases and 4 bases, with 13 bases remaining between them. This CDR3 is 15 amino acids long. The germline gives CDR1 MGHDK, CDR2 SYGVNS.